This record concerns one T cell receptor (beta chain) sequence. Its binding antigen is unknown. Per-base quality was not reported, and no clone a single base away is much larger than it. This record belongs to a study of T-cell reconstitution after alpha-beta-depleted transplantation in children (TCRdb year 2016). Concerning the study at large: Using TCR repertoire profiling, the study followed T-cell immune reconstitution in a quantitative way in children after TCRalphabeta/CD19-depleted allogeneic hematopoietic cell transplantation.

The library came from PCR. Sequencer: Illumina HiSeq 2500. Molecular barcoding was employed in the preparation of TCR libraries, with unique molecular identifiers being used to normalize TCRbeta repertoire quantification. The public reads were run again by TCRdb, first through fastp at Q25 and then through MiXCR, and only productive beta chains were kept. CDR3 protein duplicates are merged, each entry listing the most common genes and DNA. The sample has some 550,000 distinct CDR3 sequences on record, about 18% of them singletons. Together, the top ten hold 3.3% of the sample. CDR1 SGHNT and CDR2 YENEEA are derived from the germline V gene. Deletion took 8 bases off V and 0 bases off J, with a span of 8 bases between the germline ends. The CDR3 holds 13 amino acids from the cysteine to the phenylalanine. Left in the record is the CDR3 DNA by itself, 39 bases read in frame from the first base.

The sequences come from PBMCs from the stem cell graft donor, collected from the stem cell graft. This receptor was taken from a human donor who donated a stem cell graft to a child with acute lymphoblastic leukemia. The sequence is built from TRBV11-3 and TRBJ2-1, with the D gene uncertain. The DNA reads TGTGCCAGCGAGCACAGCTCCTACAATGAGCAGTTCTTC. It encodes CASEHSSYNEQFF.